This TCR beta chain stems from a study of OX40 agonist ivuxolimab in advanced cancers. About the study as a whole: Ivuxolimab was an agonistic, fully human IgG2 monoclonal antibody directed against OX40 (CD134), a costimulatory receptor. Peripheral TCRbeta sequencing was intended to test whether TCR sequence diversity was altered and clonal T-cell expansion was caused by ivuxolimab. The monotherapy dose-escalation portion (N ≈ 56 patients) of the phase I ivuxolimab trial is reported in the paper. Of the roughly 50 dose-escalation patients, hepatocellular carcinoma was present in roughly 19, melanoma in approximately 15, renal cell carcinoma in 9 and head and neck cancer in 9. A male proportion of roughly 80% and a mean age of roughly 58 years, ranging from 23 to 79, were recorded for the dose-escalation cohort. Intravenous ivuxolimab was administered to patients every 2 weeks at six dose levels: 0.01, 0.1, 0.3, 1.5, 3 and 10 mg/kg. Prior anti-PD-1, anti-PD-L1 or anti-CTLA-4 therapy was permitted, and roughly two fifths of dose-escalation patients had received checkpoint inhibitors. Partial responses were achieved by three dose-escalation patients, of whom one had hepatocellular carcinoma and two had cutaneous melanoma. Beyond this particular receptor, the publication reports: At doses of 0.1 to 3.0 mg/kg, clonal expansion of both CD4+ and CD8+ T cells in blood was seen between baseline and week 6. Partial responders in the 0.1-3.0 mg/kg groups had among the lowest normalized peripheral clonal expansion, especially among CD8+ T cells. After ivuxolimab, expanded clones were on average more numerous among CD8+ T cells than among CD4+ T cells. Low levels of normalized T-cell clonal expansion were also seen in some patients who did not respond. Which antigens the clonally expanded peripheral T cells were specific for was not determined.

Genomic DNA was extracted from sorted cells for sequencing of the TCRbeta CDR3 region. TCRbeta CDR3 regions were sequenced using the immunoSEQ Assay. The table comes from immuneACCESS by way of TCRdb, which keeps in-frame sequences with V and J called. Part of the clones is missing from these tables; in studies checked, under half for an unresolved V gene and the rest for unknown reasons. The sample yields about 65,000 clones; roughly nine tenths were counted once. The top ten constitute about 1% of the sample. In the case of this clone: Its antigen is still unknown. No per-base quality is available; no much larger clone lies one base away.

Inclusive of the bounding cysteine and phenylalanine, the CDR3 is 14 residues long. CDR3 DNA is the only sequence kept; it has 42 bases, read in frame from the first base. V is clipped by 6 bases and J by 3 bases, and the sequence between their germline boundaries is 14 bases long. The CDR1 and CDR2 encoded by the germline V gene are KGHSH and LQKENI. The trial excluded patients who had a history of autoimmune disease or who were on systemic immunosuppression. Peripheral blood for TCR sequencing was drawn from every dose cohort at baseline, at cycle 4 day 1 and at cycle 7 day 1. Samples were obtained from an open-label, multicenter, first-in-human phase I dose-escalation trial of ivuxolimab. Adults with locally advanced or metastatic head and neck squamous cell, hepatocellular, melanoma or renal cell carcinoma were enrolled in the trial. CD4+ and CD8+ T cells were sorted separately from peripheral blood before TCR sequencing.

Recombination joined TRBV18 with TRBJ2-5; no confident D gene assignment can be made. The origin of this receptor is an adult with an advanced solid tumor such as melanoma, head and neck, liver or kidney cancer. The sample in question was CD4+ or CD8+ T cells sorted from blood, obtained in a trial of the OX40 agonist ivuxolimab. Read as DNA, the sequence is TGTGCCAGCTCCCTGGTAGGGCTAGAAGAGACCCAGTACTTC. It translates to CASSLVGLEETQYF.